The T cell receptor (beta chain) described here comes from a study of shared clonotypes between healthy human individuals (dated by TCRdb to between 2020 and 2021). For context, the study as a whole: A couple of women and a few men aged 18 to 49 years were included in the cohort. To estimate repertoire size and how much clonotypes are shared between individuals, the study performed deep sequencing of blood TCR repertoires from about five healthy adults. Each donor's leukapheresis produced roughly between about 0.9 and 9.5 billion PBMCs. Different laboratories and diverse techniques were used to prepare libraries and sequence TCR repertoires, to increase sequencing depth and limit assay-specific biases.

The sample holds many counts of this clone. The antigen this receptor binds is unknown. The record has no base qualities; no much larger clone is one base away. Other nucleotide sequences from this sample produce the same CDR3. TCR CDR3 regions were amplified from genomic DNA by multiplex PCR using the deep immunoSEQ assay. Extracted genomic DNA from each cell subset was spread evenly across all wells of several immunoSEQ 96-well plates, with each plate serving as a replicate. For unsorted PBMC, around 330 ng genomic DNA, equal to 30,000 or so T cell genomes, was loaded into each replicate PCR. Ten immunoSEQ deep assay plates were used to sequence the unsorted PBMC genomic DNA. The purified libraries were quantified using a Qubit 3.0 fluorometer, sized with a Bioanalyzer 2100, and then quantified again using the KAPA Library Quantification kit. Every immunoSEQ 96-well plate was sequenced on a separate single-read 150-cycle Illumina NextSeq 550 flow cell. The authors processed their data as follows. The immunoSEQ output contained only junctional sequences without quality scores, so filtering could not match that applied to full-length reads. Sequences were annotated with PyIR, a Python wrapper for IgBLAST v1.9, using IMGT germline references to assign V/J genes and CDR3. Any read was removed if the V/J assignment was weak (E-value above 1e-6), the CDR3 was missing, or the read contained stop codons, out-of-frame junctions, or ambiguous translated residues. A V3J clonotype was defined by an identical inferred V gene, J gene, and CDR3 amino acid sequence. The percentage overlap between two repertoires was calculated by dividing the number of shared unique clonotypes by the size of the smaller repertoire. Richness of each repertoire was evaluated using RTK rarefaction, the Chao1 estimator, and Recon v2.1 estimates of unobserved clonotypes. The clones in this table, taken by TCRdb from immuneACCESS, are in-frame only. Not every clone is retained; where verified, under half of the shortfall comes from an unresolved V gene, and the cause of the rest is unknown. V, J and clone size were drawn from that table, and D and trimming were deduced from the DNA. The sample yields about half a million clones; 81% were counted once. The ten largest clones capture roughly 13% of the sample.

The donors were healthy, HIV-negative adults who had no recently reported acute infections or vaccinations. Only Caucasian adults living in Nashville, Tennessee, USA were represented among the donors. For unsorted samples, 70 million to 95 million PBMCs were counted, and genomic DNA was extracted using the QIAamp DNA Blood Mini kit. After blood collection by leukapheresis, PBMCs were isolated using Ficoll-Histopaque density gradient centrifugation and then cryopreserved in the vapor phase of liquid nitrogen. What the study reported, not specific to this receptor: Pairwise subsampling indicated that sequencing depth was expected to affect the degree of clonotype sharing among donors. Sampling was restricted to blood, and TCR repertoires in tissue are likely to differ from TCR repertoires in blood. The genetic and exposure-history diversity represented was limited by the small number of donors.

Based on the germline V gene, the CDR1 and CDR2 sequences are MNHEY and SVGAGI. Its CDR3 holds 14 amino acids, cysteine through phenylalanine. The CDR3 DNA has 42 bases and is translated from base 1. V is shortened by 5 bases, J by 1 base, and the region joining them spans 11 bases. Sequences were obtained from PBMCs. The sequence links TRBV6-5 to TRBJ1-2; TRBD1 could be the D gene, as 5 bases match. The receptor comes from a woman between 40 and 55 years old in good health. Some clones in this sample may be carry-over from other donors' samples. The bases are TGTGCCAGCAGTAGCCTACAGGTTAACTATGGCTACACCTTC. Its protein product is CASSSLQVNYGYTF.